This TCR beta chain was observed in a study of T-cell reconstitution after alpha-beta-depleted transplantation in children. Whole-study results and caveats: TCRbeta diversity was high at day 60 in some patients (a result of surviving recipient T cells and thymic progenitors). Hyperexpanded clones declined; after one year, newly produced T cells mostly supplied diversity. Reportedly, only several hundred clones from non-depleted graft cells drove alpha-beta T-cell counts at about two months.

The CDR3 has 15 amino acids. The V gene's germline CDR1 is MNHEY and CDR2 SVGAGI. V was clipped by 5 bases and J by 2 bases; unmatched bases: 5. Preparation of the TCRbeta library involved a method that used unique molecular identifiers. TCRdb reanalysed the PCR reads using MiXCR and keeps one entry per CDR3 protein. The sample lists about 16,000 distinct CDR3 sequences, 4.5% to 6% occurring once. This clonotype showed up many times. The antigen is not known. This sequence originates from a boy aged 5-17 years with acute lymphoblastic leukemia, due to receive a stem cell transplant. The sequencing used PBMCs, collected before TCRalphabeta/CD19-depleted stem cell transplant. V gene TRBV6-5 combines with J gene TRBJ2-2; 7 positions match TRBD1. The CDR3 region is CASSRRQGNTGELFF. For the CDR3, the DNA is TGTGCCAGCAGTCGCCGACAGGGAAACACCGGGGAGCTGTTTTTT.